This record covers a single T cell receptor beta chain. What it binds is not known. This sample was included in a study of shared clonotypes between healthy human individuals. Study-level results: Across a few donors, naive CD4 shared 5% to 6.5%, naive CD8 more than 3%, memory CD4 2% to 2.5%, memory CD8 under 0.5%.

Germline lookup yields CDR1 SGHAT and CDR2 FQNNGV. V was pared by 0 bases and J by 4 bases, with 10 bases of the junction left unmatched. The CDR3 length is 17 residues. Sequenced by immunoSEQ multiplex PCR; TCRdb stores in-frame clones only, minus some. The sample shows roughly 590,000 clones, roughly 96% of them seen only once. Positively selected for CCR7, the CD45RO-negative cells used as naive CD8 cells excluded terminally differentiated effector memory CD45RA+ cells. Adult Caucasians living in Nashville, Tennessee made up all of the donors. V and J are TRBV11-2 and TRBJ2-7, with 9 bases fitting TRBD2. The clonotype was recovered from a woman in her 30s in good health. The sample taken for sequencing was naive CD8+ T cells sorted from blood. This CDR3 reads CASSLEEASGIPYEQYF. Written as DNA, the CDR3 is TGTGCCAGCAGCTTAGAGGAGGCTAGCGGGATTCCATACGAGCAGTACTTC.